Listed below are T cell receptor beta chains from one sample, sequenced in a study of post-analysis software for immune sequencing data. TCRdb called the PCR reads again in MiXCR, with one record for every CDR3 protein. Of 600,000 to 700,000 distinct CDR3 sequences in the sample, about 60% were seen once. Sequenced: blood. Receptor source: a girl aged 2-9 years with multiple sclerosis. Both conserved end residues are trimmed from each CDR3. The order of the fields is J gene, V gene, CDR3 protein.

j_call: TRBJ1-2; v_call: TRBV6-2/TRBV6-3; cdr3_aa: ASSLNKGYGYT
j_call: TRBJ1-4; v_call: TRBV5-1; cdr3_aa: ASSKGQGEKLF
j_call: TRBJ2-2; v_call: TRBV7-9; cdr3_aa: ASSLKDKPNTGELF
j_call: .; v_call: TRBV5-1; cdr3_aa: ASSFTSVSDEQY
j_call: TRBJ2-1; v_call: TRBV24-1; cdr3_aa: ATSAQGEQF
j_call: TRBJ1-2; v_call: TRBV5-1; cdr3_aa: ASSLTGVSYGYT
j_call: TRBJ1-2; v_call: TRBV25-1; cdr3_aa: ASSAGTGHYGYT
j_call: TRBJ2-1; v_call: TRBV5-6; cdr3_aa: ASSFQGVYYNEQF
j_call: TRBJ1-1; v_call: TRBV6-1; cdr3_aa: ASSDYGTRSREAF
j_call: TRBJ2-7; v_call: TRBV5-6; cdr3_aa: ASSLFTSGRGASYEQY
j_call: TRBJ2-3; v_call: TRBV20-1; cdr3_aa: SAAAAGGPDTQY
j_call: TRBJ1-5; v_call: TRBV4-1; cdr3_aa: ASSPLPQTGGAVQPQH
j_call: TRBJ2-1; v_call: TRBV7-7; cdr3_aa: ASTWSSGGANEQF
j_call: TRBJ2-7; v_call: TRBV20-1; cdr3_aa: SVKGGGFPNEQY
j_call: TRBJ2-3; v_call: TRBV12-3/TRBV12-4; cdr3_aa: ASSSRAAAGTDTQY
j_call: TRBJ2-1; v_call: TRBV5-6; cdr3_aa: ASSLRGRGDEQF
j_call: TRBJ2-6; v_call: TRBV7-9; cdr3_aa: ASSFTGTGRSGANVLT
j_call: TRBJ2-5; v_call: TRBV5-1; cdr3_aa: ASSLEGTSPREQY
j_call: TRBJ2-4; v_call: TRBV12-3/TRBV12-4; cdr3_aa: ASSLGAGLRY
j_call: TRBJ2-6; v_call: TRBV14; cdr3_aa: ASSPPLGSGANVLT
j_call: TRBJ1-2; v_call: TRBV7-3; cdr3_aa: ASSLLPNGDGYT
j_call: TRBJ1-5; v_call: TRBV2; cdr3_aa: ASKKDINQPQH
j_call: TRBJ2-3; v_call: TRBV4-3; cdr3_aa: ASSQEKGHTQY
j_call: TRBJ2-7; v_call: TRBV5-5; cdr3_aa: ASSLVRGLADAYEQY
j_call: TRBJ2-7; v_call: TRBV29-1; cdr3_aa: SVSEGAGEQY
j_call: TRBJ2-3; v_call: TRBV29-1; cdr3_aa: SAGLAGLFYTDTQY